This TCR beta chain was recovered during a study of blood T cell repertoires in COVID-19. Here immunoSEQ multiplex PCR was the method, and the copy in TCRdb shows in-frame clones only, minus some. The sample has around 26,000 clones, 87% seen once. The sample taken for sequencing was peripheral blood. The sequence was collected from a human donor in a cohort sampled during active COVID-19.

This CDR3 is CASSLRVGGYTDTQYF. CDR3 DNA: TGTGCCAGCAGCCTCCGAGTGGGGGGATACACAGATACGCAGTATTTT. The chain uses TRBV5-6 and TRBJ2-3, with D perhaps TRBD2 (6 bases). CDR3 length equals 16 residues. V lost 4 bases and J lost 2, with 17 bases in between. The germline gives CDR1 SGHDT, CDR2 YYEEEE.